This T cell receptor beta chain originates from a study of cytomegalovirus exposure and HLA in healthy donors. Study overall: A prior analysis found about 120 million unique TCR beta sequences from 150 million to 200 million T cells. Study conclusions and caveats: Presence/absence comparisons presumed near-even sequencing depth among donors.

The PCR had 60 Vbeta and 13 Jbeta primers. Here immunoSEQ multiplex PCR was the method, and the copy in TCRdb shows in-frame clones only, minus some. The table records about 160,000 clones, roughly 80% of them present only once. Comment on this clone: Its antigen is as yet unknown.

Every donor was a healthy person donating bone marrow. The CDR3 sequence is 14 residues long. CDR1 and CDR2 from the germline V gene are MDHEN and SYDVKM. The ends were cut back, 2 bases at V and 5 bases at J, with 10 bases in the middle. The sequenced material came from PBMCs. The sequence was obtained from a man between 25 and 39 years old in good health and CMV-seronegative. The chain carries TRBV28 and TRBJ1-5, with D unresolved. The CDR3 bases are TGTGCCAGCAGTTTAAGTCTCGGGGATCAGCCCCAGCATTTT. Amino acid sequence: CASSLSLGDQPQHF.